These T cell receptor beta chains were read from a single sample in a study of shared clonotypes between healthy human individuals. Measured with immunoSEQ multiplex PCR; TCRdb has only the in-frame clones, and not every one. The sample includes 750,000 to 1,000,000 clones, 92% of them seen just once. The sample consisted of naive CD8+ T cells sorted from blood. The receptors shown here come from a man aged 25-45 years in good health. Each CDR3 is given with its conserved first and last residue. D genes are given only for firm matches. Clone size appears in some rows only: once, few, many, or a class for an expanded clone.

>.|TRBJ2-3|TRBD1|TRBV29-1
CSAERTGAGADTQYF
TGCAGCGCCGAGAGGACAGGGGCAGGGGCAGATACGCAGTATTTT
>.|TRBJ1-1|.|TRBV7-8
CASSLEAVGGAFF
TGTGCCAGCAGCTTAGAGGCCGTGGGGGGCGCTTTCTTT
>.|TRBJ1-2|.|TRBV20-1
CSALEGYGYTF
TGCAGTGCTTTGGAGGGCTATGGCTACACCTTC
>.|TRBJ2-1|.|TRBV5-8
CASSFSAVRGYNEQFF
TGTGCCAGCAGCTTTTCAGCGGTACGGGGCTACAATGAGCAGTTCTTC
>.|TRBJ2-7|TRBD2|TRBV29-1
CSVRGREVREQYF
TGCAGCGTACGGGGGCGGGAGGTGCGGGAGCAGTACTTC
>.|TRBJ2-7|.|TRBV15
CATSRDHEQYF
TGTGCCACCAGCAGAGACCACGAGCAGTACTTC
>once|TRBJ2-7|TRBD2|TRBV28
CASSLLAGGPGEQYF
TGTGCCAGCAGTCTATTAGCGGGAGGGCCGGGCGAGCAGTACTTC
>.|TRBJ2-2|.|TRBV15
CATSREGGRVTTGELFF
TGTGCCACCAGCAGAGAGGGCGGCAGGGTGACAACCGGGGAGCTGTTTTTT
>.|TRBJ2-3|.|TRBV29-1
CSVGPPSNTQYF
TGCAGCGTTGGGCCCCCGAGTAATACGCAGTATTTT
>.|TRBJ2-2|.|TRBV19
CASSIAGGGELFF
TGTGCCAGTAGTATAGCTGGCGGCGGGGAGCTGTTTTTT
>.|TRBJ2-1|.|TRBV30
CAWRLYNEQFF
TGTGCCTGGAGACTATACAATGAGCAGTTCTTC
>.|TRBJ2-1|TRBD2|TRBV7-8
CASRSSSGSFSYNEQFF
TGTGCCAGCAGGTCATCTAGCGGGAGTTTCTCCTACAATGAGCAGTTCTTC
>.|TRBJ2-7|TRBD1|TRBV5-4
CASSQGQYEQYF
TGTGCCAGCAGCCAGGGACAGTACGAGCAGTACTTC
>once|TRBJ1-5|.|TRBV7-9
CASSPEGSNQPQHF
TGTGCCAGCAGCCCCGAGGGCAGTAATCAGCCCCAGCATTTT
>.|TRBJ2-1|.|TRBV27
CASSLSGHNEQFF
TGTGCCAGCAGTTTATCGGGTCACAATGAGCAGTTCTTC
>.|TRBJ2-7|TRBD1|TRBV28
CASRKTGNLYEQYF
TGTGCCAGCAGGAAGACAGGGAATCTCTACGAGCAGTACTTC
>.|TRBJ2-1|.|TRBV6-5
CASSYSGGGGVNEQFF
TGTGCCAGCAGTTACTCGGGGGGTGGCGGAGTCAATGAGCAGTTCTTC
>.|TRBJ2-7|.|TRBV4-1
CASSQGTVSYEQYF
TGCGCCAGCAGCCAAGGGACAGTCTCCTACGAGCAGTACTTC
>.|TRBJ2-1|.|TRBV13
CASSLHDLGEQFF
TGTGCCAGCAGCCTGCACGATCTGGGAGAGCAGTTCTTC
>.|TRBJ1-2|.|TRBV30
CAWSERLTMATLNYGYTF
TGTGCCTGGAGTGAACGGTTAACTATGGCTACACTGAACTATGGCTACACCTTC
>.|TRBJ2-4|.|TRBV27
CASSSLLAEGAKNIQYF
TGTGCCAGCAGTTCCCTTTTGGCGGAGGGAGCCAAAAACATTCAGTACTTC
>.|TRBJ2-3|TRBD2|TRBV27
CASSLSSGAQYF
TGTGCCAGCAGTTTATCTAGCGGGGCCCAGTATTTT
>.|TRBJ2-7|TRBD1|TRBV19
CASSHSGTGFYEQYF
TGTGCCAGTTCTCACTCCGGGACAGGTTTCTACGAGCAGTACTTC
>.|TRBJ2-7|.|TRBV7-2
CASSFDRDFTYEQYF
TGTGCCAGCAGCTTCGACCGAGACTTCACCTACGAGCAGTACTTC
>.|TRBJ2-1|.|TRBV28
CASSLPGQGPSYNEQFF
TGTGCCAGCAGTTTACCCGGCCAGGGACCGTCCTACAATGAGCAGTTCTTC
>.|TRBJ1-5|TRBD1|TRBV4-1
CASSLYVRDRVNSNQPQHF
TGCGCCAGCAGCCTTTACGTCCGGGACAGAGTTAATAGCAATCAGCCCCAGCATTTT
>.|TRBJ2-7|TRBD1|TRBV13
CASSLGAQGHEQYF
TGTGCCAGCAGCTTAGGCGCACAGGGGCACGAGCAGTACTTC
>few|TRBJ1-1|TRBD1|TRBV6-6
CASRGTGVTEAFF
TGTGCCAGCAGAGGGACAGGGGTTACTGAAGCTTTCTTT
>.|TRBJ2-1|.|TRBV7-2
CASSSGSLPLEQFF
TGTGCCAGCAGCTCGGGTAGCCTGCCTTTGGAGCAGTTCTTC
>.|TRBJ2-1|.|TRBV7-3
CASSLRQDNEQFF
TGTGCCAGCAGCTTAAGACAAGACAATGAGCAGTTCTTC
>.|TRBJ2-7|TRBD1|TRBV19
CASSLRDSSYEQYF
TGTGCCAGTAGTCTCCGGGACAGTTCCTACGAGCAGTACTTC
>.|TRBJ2-1|.|TRBV6-5
CASSYSYSHEQFF
TGTGCCAGCAGTTACTCCTATTCCCATGAGCAGTTCTTC
>.|TRBJ2-5|.|TRBV11-2
CASSLEVTETQYF
TGTGCCAGCAGCTTGGAGGTGACAGAGACCCAGTACTTC
>.|TRBJ2-3|.|TRBV7-9
CASSLGQNTDTQYF
TGTGCCAGCAGCTTAGGACAGAACACAGATACGCAGTATTTT
>.|TRBJ2-7|TRBD2|TRBV7-9
CASSFFVGLGLYEQYF
TGTGCCAGCAGCTTCTTTGTGGGACTAGGGCTCTACGAGCAGTACTTC
>.|TRBJ2-7|.|TRBV25-1
CASTSTSYEQYF
TGTGCCAGCACCTCGACTTCCTACGAGCAGTACTTC
>.|TRBJ2-7|TRBD1|TRBV6-5
CASSFAPGQIYEQYF
TGTGCCAGCAGTTTCGCGCCGGGACAGATCTACGAGCAGTACTTC
>.|TRBJ2-1|TRBD2|TRBV27
CASSSRTSVYNEQFF
TGTGCCAGCAGTTCCCGGACTAGCGTTTACAATGAGCAGTTCTTC
>.|TRBJ2-7|.|TRBV5-6
CASSLAAGGGEQYF
TGTGCCAGCAGCTTGGCCGCAGGAGGAGGCGAGCAGTACTTC
>.|TRBJ2-7|.|TRBV29-1
CSVEDEGSYEQYF
TGCAGCGTTGAAGATGAGGGGAGCTACGAGCAGTACTTC
>.|TRBJ2-7|TRBD2|TRBV4-1
CASSLQQNAGVQRPYEQYF
TGCGCCAGCAGCCTACAACAAAACGCGGGAGTCCAGCGTCCCTACGAGCAGTACTTC
>.|TRBJ2-1|.|TRBV27
CASSLTTIYNEQFF
TGTGCCAGCAGTTTAACGACTATTTACAATGAGCAGTTCTTC
>.|TRBJ2-5|TRBD1|TRBV4-1
CASSQTRTGIETQYF
TGCGCCAGCAGCCAGACAAGGACAGGGATCGAGACCCAGTACTTC
>.|TRBJ2-5|.|TRBV5-4
CASSSHPALQETQYF
TGTGCCAGCAGCTCTCACCCGGCCCTCCAAGAGACCCAGTACTTC
>.|TRBJ1-3|.|TRBV7-2
CASSFLSASGNTIYF
TGTGCCAGCAGCTTTTTGTCGGCCTCTGGAAACACCATATATTTT
>.|TRBJ2-2|TRBD2|TRBV7-9
CASSLGLAGVANTGELFF
TGTGCCAGCAGCTTAGGACTAGCGGGAGTCGCGAACACCGGGGAGCTGTTTTTT
>once|TRBJ1-1|.|TRBV9
CASSPGGSLAISEAFF
TGTGCCAGCAGCCCCGGGGGAAGCCTTGCTATCTCGGAAGCTTTCTTT
>.|TRBJ2-2|.|TRBV28
CASSSTTMYGELFF
TGTGCCAGCAGTTCAACTACTATGTACGGGGAGCTGTTTTTT
>.|TRBJ2-1|TRBD1|TRBV30
CAWSPTGSGSYNEQFF
TGTGCCTGGAGTCCGACAGGGAGCGGCTCCTACAATGAGCAGTTCTTC
>.|TRBJ2-7|TRBD2|TRBV11-2
CASSLDGLAGHTSYEQYF
TGTGCCAGCAGCTTAGATGGACTAGCGGGGCACACCTCCTACGAGCAGTACTTC
>.|TRBJ2-7|TRBD2|TRBV6-1
CASSEPSGGAYEQYF
TGTGCCAGCAGTGAACCTAGCGGCGGGGCCTACGAGCAGTACTTC